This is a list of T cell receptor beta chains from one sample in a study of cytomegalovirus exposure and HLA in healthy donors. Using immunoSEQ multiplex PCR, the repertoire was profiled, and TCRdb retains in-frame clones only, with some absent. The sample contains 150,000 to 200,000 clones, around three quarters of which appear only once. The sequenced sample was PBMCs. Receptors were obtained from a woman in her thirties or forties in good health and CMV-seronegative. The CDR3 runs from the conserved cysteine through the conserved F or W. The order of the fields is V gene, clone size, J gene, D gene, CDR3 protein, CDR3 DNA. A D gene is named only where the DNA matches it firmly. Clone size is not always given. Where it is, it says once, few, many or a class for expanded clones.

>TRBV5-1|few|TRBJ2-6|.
CASSLVGSSGANVLTF
TGCGCCAGCAGCTTGGTGGGCAGCTCTGGGGCCAACGTCCTGACTTTC
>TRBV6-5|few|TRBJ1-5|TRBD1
CASRNRGSQGPQHF
TGTGCCAGCAGAAACAGGGGATCGCAGGGGCCCCAGCATTTT
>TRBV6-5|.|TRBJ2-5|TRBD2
CASRGLAGVAETQYF
TGTGCCAGCAGGGGACTAGCGGGAGTCGCAGAGACCCAGTACTTC
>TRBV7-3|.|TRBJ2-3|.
CASSRTGLMDTQYF
TGTGCCAGCAGCCGGACTGGGCTAATGGATACGCAGTATTTT
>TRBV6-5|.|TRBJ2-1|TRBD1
CASSTGTVYNEQFF
TGTGCCAGCAGTACCGGGACAGTCTACAATGAGCAGTTCTTC
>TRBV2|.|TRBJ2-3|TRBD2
CASRLGTSGTDTQYF
TGTGCCAGCAGGCTCGGGACTAGCGGCACAGATACGCAGTATTTT
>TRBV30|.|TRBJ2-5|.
CACLETQYF
TGTGCCTGCCTTGAGACCCAGTACTTC
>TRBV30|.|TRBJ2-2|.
CAWDPPSRPGGELFF
TGTGCCTGGGACCCCCCCTCTCGCCCGGGAGGGGAGCTGTTTTTT
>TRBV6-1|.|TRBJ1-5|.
CASSEQTVLSNQPQHF
TGTGCCAGCAGTGAGCAGACAGTACTCAGCAATCAGCCCCAGCATTTT
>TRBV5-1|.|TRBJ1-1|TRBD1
CASSFRTGYNNTEAFF
TGCGCCAGCAGCTTCAGGACAGGGTACAATAACACTGAAGCTTTCTTT
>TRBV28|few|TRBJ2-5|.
CASQRSGQETQYF
TGTGCCAGCCAGCGAAGCGGCCAAGAGACCCAGTACTTC
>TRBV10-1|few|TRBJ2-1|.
CASSDSTQRSDGEDEQFF
TGCGCCAGCAGTGATTCCACCCAGCGTTCAGATGGGGAGGATGAGCAGTTCTTC
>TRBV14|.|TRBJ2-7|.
CASSQVGGGPPEQYF
TGTGCCAGCAGCCAAGTTGGGGGAGGACCCCCCGAGCAGTACTTC
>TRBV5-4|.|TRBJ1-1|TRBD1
CASSSKDRGHTEAFF
TGTGCCAGCAGCTCAAAGGACAGGGGCCACACTGAAGCTTTCTTT
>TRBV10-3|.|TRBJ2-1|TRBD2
CAISESGTNYNEQFF
TGTGCCATCAGTGAGTCGGGGACTAACTACAATGAGCAGTTCTTC
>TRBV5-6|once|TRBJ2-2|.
CASSLVVGDTGELFF
TGTGCCAGCAGCTTGGTCGTAGGGGACACCGGGGAGCTGTTTTTT
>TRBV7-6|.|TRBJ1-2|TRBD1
CASSSGQDYGYTF
TGTGCCAGCAGCTCTGGACAGGACTATGGCTACACCTTC
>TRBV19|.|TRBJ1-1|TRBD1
CASSIGGQGWVNTEAFF
TGTGCCAGTAGTATTGGGGGACAGGGGTGGGTGAACACTGAAGCTTTCTTT
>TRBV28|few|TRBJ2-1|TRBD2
CASSHPWGGLVEQFF
TGTGCCAGCAGTCACCCCTGGGGGGGGTTGGTTGAGCAGTTCTTC
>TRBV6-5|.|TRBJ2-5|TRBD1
CASSYSWTGEETQYF
TGTGCCAGCAGTTACTCGTGGACAGGGGAAGAGACCCAGTACTTC
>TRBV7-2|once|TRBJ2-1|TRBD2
CASSLGLAGYWSSYNEQFF
TGTGCCAGCAGCTTGGGACTAGCGGGATACTGGAGCTCCTACAATGAGCAGTTCTTC
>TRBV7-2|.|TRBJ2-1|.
CASSSHQGGPEQFF
TGTGCCAGCAGCTCCCATCAAGGGGGACCTGAGCAGTTCTTC
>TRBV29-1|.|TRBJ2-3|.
CSVPQGDTQYF
TGCAGCGTCCCCCAGGGGGATACGCAGTATTTT
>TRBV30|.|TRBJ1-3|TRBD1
CAWNWDRGNTIYF
TGTGCCTGGAACTGGGACAGGGGGAACACCATATATTTT
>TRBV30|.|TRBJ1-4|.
CAWSRGGTNEKLFF
TGTGCCTGGAGTAGGGGGGGGACTAATGAAAAACTGTTTTTT
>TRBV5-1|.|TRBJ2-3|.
CASSAAGTDTQYF
TGCGCCAGCAGCGCGGCTGGCACAGATACGCAGTATTTT
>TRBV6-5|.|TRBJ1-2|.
CASSYSRVYGYTF
TGTGCCAGCAGTTACTCTCGCGTCTATGGCTACACCTTC
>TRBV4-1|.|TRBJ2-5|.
CASSRMGLTLETQYF
TGCGCCAGCAGCCGTATGGGACTCACCCTAGAGACCCAGTACTTC
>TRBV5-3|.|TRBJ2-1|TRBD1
CARSFSTPSRDRECDNEQFF
TGTGCCAGAAGCTTCAGTACACCCTCACGGGACAGGGAATGTGACAATGAGCAGTTCTTC
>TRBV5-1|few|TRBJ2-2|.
CASSFQTGELFF
TGCGCCAGCAGCTTTCAGACCGGGGAGCTGTTTTTT
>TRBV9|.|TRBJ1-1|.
CASSPRTDGAFF
TGTGCCAGCAGCCCCCGGACAGATGGAGCTTTCTTT
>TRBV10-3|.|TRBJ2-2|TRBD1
CAISESGTGNTGELFF
TGTGCCATCAGTGAGTCGGGGACAGGTAACACCGGGGAGCTGTTTTTT
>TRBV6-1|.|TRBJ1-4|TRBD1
CASSAGQDGSANEKLFF
TGTGCCAGCAGTGCAGGACAGGATGGGTCGGCTAATGAAAAACTGTTTTTT
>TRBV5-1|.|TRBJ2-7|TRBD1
CASSLASTGVNEQYF
TGCGCCAGCAGCTTGGCCTCGACAGGGGTTAACGAGCAGTACTTC
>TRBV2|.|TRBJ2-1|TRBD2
CASSEVATSGANEQFF
TGTGCCAGCAGTGAAGTTGCGACTAGCGGTGCCAATGAGCAGTTCTTC
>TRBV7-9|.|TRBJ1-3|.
CASSLIWTDTGNTIYF
TGTGCCAGCAGCTTAATTTGGACAGACACTGGAAACACCATATATTTT
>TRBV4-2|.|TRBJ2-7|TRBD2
CASSQSGREAEQYF
TGTGCCAGCAGCCAAAGTGGGCGGGAGGCCGAGCAGTACTTC
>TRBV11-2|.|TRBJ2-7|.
CASRKPGPGYEQYF
TGTGCCAGCAGAAAACCGGGCCCAGGGTACGAGCAGTACTTC
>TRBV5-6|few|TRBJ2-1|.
CASSLTGVNEQFF
TGTGCCAGCAGCTTGACGGGAGTCAATGAGCAGTTCTTC
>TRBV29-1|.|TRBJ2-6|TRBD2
CSVVDVGGAGANVLTF
TGCAGCGTTGTGGATGTTGGGGGGGCTGGGGCCAACGTCCTGACTTTC
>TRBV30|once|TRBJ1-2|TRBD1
CAFAVRQGRGGYTF
TGTGCCTTCGCAGTGAGACAGGGGAGGGGTGGCTACACCTTC